This TCR beta chain was identified during a study of cytomegalovirus exposure and HLA in healthy donors. Study findings and constraints: V- and J-gene trimming of TCR beta was linked (in a later analysis) to a missense DCLRE1C variant.

Concerning this clone itself: The antigen is not known.

It was with 60 Vbeta and 13 Jbeta primers that the PCR ran. Repertoires were generated with immunoSEQ multiplex PCR, while TCRdb's copy carries only in-frame clones and drops some. The sample lists about 94,000 clones, 81% occurring once. Sequenced input: PBMCs. The clonotype comes from a human donor in good health.

CDR3 sequence (DNA): TGTGCCAGCAGCCCCTGGGGGCTGGACAATGAGCAGTTCTTC. Translated, it gives CASSPWGLDNEQFF. The chain links TRBV5-4 to TRBJ2-1, with D perhaps TRBD1 (6 bases). This CDR3 region has 14 residues. Deletions cut 4 bases from V and 5 bases from J, with 13 bases between. CDR1 and CDR2 from the germline V gene are SGHNT and YYREEE (reference sequence).